The entry below describes one TCR beta chain. These data come from a study of blood T cell repertoires in COVID-19. In germline, CDR1 is SGDLS, CDR2 YYNGEE. The V end lost 1 base, the J end lost 2 bases, and 7 bases lay between the germline ends. CDR3 length: 14 amino acids. Original processing methods: From reference gene primer amplification, estimates of nucleated cell counts were derived. Sequenced by immunoSEQ multiplex PCR; TCRdb stores in-frame clones only, minus some. For V, J and clone size, that table is used; D and trimming come from the DNA. The sample lists roughly 100,000 clones; around 87% were seen once.

The chain couples TRBV9 to TRBJ1-3; D gene unclear. The TCR sequence derives from a human donor in a cohort sampled during active COVID-19. The sequenced sample consisted of peripheral blood. CDR3 sequence reads: CASSVHLTGNTIYF. CDR3 in DNA: TGTGCCAGCAGCGTACACCTAACTGGAAACACCATATATTTT.